Following are 31 T cell receptor beta chains from one sample sequenced in a study of CD8 T cells in Susac syndrome. RNA amounts of about 0.5 to 1 ug underwent reverse transcription with random hexamers. TCRdb ran MiXCR on the immunoSEQ multiplex PCR reads and lists one entry per CDR3 protein. The sample records about 47,000 distinct CDR3 sequences, 85% to 95% being singletons. Source material: CD8+ T cells from PBMCs. The receptor source for this set is a human donor in good health.

J is TRBJ2-1 and V is TRBV30, with 13 positions matching TRBD2. Looked up from germline, CDR1 is GTSNPN and CDR2 is SVGIG (reference sequence). Trimming removed 4 bases from V and 9 bases from J; junction bases left unmatched: 15. The CDR3 covers 17 residues. The CDR3 DNA follows: TGTGCCTGGATAGGACTAGCGGGAGAGGGGGCTTGGGGTGAGCAGTTCTTC. This sequence encodes CAWIGLAGEGAWGEQFF. Full variable domain (outside the CDR3, taken from reference TRBV30 and TRBJ2-1): SQTIHQWPATLVQPVGSPLSLECTVEGTSNPNLYWYRQAAGRGLQLLFYSVGIGQISSEVPQNLSASRPQDRQFILSSKKLLLSDSGFYLCAWIGLAGEGAWGEQFFGPGTRLTVL.

This chain uses TRBV5-4 with TRBJ2-7; tentative D call: TRBD2 (6 bases). Germline V gene data show CDR1 as SGHNT and CDR2 as YYREEE (reference sequence). This CDR3 spans 16 amino acids. Trimming shortened V by 4 bases and J by 6 bases, and 23 bases separated the two germline ends. CDR3 sequence (DNA): TGTGCCAGCAGCGTGGGGGACCGCGGGGCCTCGGGCGAGCAGTACTTC. Encoded protein: CASSVGDRGASGEQYF.

The V call is TRBV4-1, the J call TRBJ1-1; the D gene is possibly TRBD1 (5 bases). This CDR3 contains 14 residues. Trimming removed 3 bases at V and 3 bases at J, with 11 bases between. CDR1 and CDR2 from the germline V gene are MGHRA and YSYEKL. The DNA for the CDR3 is TGCGCCAGCAGCCACATAGGGGAGGACACTGAAGCTTTCTTT. Translated, it gives CASSHIGEDTEAFF.

The chain employs TRBV29-1 and TRBJ1-1; TRBD1 is a possible D gene (5 bases). V was pared by 3 bases and J by 1 base, with 12 bases between. This CDR3 has 14 residues. Germline V CDR1 and CDR2: SQVTM, ANQGSEA. CDR3 protein: CSVEGGETNTEAFF. In DNA, the CDR3 is TGCAGCGTTGAGGGAGGGGAAACGAACACTGAAGCTTTCTTT.

The V gene is TRBV7-2, the J gene TRBJ2-7; D possibly corresponds to TRBD2 (6 bases). The germline CDR1 and CDR2 sequences are SGHTA and FQGNSA. V dropped 4 bases and J dropped 4 bases, with 17 bases sitting between them. This CDR3 comprises 15 residues. The CDR3 here is CASSSSYGDSYEQYF. CDR3 bases: TGTGCCAGCAGCTCGTCTTACGGGGACTCATACGAGCAGTACTTC.

The genes are TRBV7-2 and TRBJ2-5, with 10 bases aligning to TRBD2. Germline values: CDR1 SGHTA, CDR2 FQGNSA. Trimming removed 1 base from V and 5 bases from J; junction bases left unmatched: 16. The CDR3 covers 19 residues. This CDR3 reads CASSLVGGASGRLRETQYF. The CDR3 bases are TGTGCCAGCAGCTTAGTAGGCGGGGCTAGCGGGAGATTAAGGGAGACCCAGTACTTC.

The CDR3 DNA reads TGTGCCTCCCGACTAGCGGGAGAAACCGGGGAGCTGTTTTTT. As protein: CASRLAGETGELFF. The rearrangement joins TRBV2 to TRBJ2-2, with 12 positions matching TRBD2. Per the germline V gene, CDR1 is SNHLY and CDR2 is FYNNEI. The CDR3 runs to 14 residues. Trimming at V came to 11 bases and at J to 5 bases, leaving 6 bases not matched to a gene.

J is TRBJ2-1 and V is TRBV11-2; 7 nucleotides align to TRBD2. Germline CDR1 reads SGHAT; CDR2 reads FQNNGV. Unmatched junction bases numbered 12, after V lost 3 bases and J lost 10 bases. This CDR3 spans 15 amino acids. In DNA form, the CDR3 reads TGTGCCAGCAGCTTTGGGGGGGACCCCTTGGACGAGCAGTTCTTC. Translated, it gives CASSFGGDPLDEQFF.

This chain links TRBV18 with TRBJ1-1; D is ambiguous. Trimming took 2 bases from V and 1 from J, leaving 2 bases between them. The CDR3 covers 12 residues. Germline loops: CDR1 KGHSH, CDR2 LQKENI. CDR3 DNA sequence: TGTGCCAGCTCACCATCGAACACTGAAGCTTTCTTT. This codes for CASSPSNTEAFF.

V gene TRBV2 combines with J gene TRBJ2-2; possible D gene TRBD1, 7 bases. The V gene lost 6 bases and the J gene lost 3 bases, with 14 bases spanning the gap. Germline V gene lookup returns CDR1 SNHLY and CDR2 FYNNEI. The CDR3 is made up of 15 amino acids. The CDR3, as DNA: TGTGCCAGCAGGAAGGAGGGGGCGGACACCGGGGAGCTGTTTTTT. Translation: CASRKEGADTGELFF.

This sequence joins TRBV27 and TRBJ2-2, with 9 bases aligning to TRBD2. J gave up 0 bases and V 6 bases, and 8 bases lay outside the gene matches. This CDR3 region has 17 residues. Germline V gene data show CDR1 as MNHEY and CDR2 as SMNVEV (reference sequence). This CDR3 reads CASRGTSMFANTGELFF. DNA for the CDR3: TGTGCCAGCAGAGGGACTAGCATGTTCGCGAACACCGGGGAGCTGTTTTTT.

The chain carries TRBV13 and TRBJ2-3; D could derive from TRBD1 or TRBD2 (5 bases each). CDR3 length: 16 amino acids. Germline V gene lookup returns CDR1 PRHDT and CDR2 FYEKMQ (reference sequence). V shed 5 bases and J shed 4 bases, with 19 bases lying between them. The CDR3 protein is CASSLTGVTESDTQYF. CDR3 bases: TGTGCCAGCAGCCTTACCGGGGTGACAGAATCAGATACGCAGTATTTT.

The chain couples TRBV7-6 to TRBJ2-7, with D unresolved. This CDR3 has 13 residues. Trimming stripped 2 bases from V and 2 bases from J, with 7 bases between. Germline assignment: CDR1 SGHVS and CDR2 FNYEAQ. The CDR3 DNA reads as TGTGCCAGCAGCTTAAAGCTAGCCTACGAGCAGTACTTC. Protein: CASSLKLAYEQYF.

V and J are TRBV6-2 or TRBV6-3 and TRBJ2-2; unclear D gene. CDR3 length: 12 residues. V shed 2 bases and J shed 7 bases, with 5 bases lying between them. From germline, CDR1 is MNHEY and CDR2 SVGEGT. CDR3 sequence (DNA): TGTGCCAGCAGTTACCGGTTCGGGGAGCTGTTTTTT. The encoded protein is CASSYRFGELFF.

The V gene is TRBV30, the J gene TRBJ2-2; D is uncertain. Trimming left V 3 bases short and J 3 bases short, with 8 bases between. Germline V lookup: CDR1 GTSNPN, CDR2 SVGIG (reference sequence). The CDR3 loop spans 13 amino acids. Written as DNA, the CDR3 is TGTGCCTGGAGAACAGTTTACACCGGGGAGCTGTTTTTT. Translated, it gives CAWRTVYTGELFF. Supplemented by reference TRBV30 and TRBJ2-2, the full variable domain reads SQTIHQWPATLVQPVGSPLSLECTVEGTSNPNLYWYRQAAGRGLQLLFYSVGIGQISSEVPQNLSASRPQDRQFILSSKKLLLSDSGFYLCAWRTVYTGELFFGEGSRLTVL.

The chain uses TRBV13 and TRBJ1-1; 11 nucleotides line up with TRBD1. The CDR3 is 14 residues long. The V gene end was trimmed by 1 base and the J gene end by 7 bases; junction bases not matched to a gene: 2. Germline CDR1 is PRHDT and CDR2 is FYEKMQ (reference sequence). CDR3 region: CASSLAGQGDEAFF. DNA for the CDR3: TGTGCCAGCAGCTTAGCGGGACAGGGGGATGAAGCTTTCTTT. The whole variable domain, filled in from reference TRBV13 and TRBJ1-1, reads AAGVIQSPRHLIKEKRETATLKCYPIPRHDTVYWYQQGPGQDPQFLISFYEKMQSDKGSIPDRFSAQQFSDYHSELNMSSLELGDSALYFCASSLAGQGDEAFFGQGTRLTVV.

This chain links TRBV7-9 with TRBJ1-4, with 9 positions matching TRBD1. J lost 8 bases, V lost 5 bases, and 9 bases had no gene match. The germline gives CDR1 SEHNR, CDR2 FQNEAQ (reference sequence). This CDR3 region has 15 residues. CDR3 sequence (DNA): TGTGCCAGCAGCGCCCGGGACAGGGAAAGCGAAAAACTGTTTTTT. It is translated as CASSARDRESEKLFF.

The J gene is TRBJ1-1, the V gene TRBV25-1, with 7 bases aligning to TRBD1. Per the germline V gene, CDR1 is MGHDK and CDR2 is SYGVNS. V trimming: 10 bases; J trimming: 1 base; junction bases outside the gene matches: 6. The CDR3 totals 13 residues. The CDR3 reads CATSQGWNTEAFF. Here the CDR3 DNA reads TGTGCCACCTCACAGGGGTGGAACACTGAAGCTTTCTTT.

This clonotype appeared once. The chain employs TRBV9 and TRBJ2-7; D gene uncertain. V was pared by 0 bases and J by 3 bases, with 7 bases between. In germline, CDR1 is SGDLS, CDR2 YYNGEE. The CDR3 is made up of 13 amino acids. The CDR3 nucleotides read TGTGCCAGCAGCGTAGAACCGAACTACGAGCAGTACTTC. Translating it yields CASSVEPNYEQYF.

The J gene is TRBJ2-1, the V gene TRBV29-1, with TRBD2 identical over 15 bases. The CDR3 is made up of 20 amino acids. CDR1 is SQVTM, CDR2 ANQGSEA, per germline. The junction had 12 bases not matched to a gene; V was cut back by 1 base and J by 2 bases. CDR3 nucleotides: TGCAGCGTTGAAGTTCAATTAGGGACTAGCGGGAGGTCGACCTACAATGAGCAGTTCTTC. Translation gives CSVEVQLGTSGRSTYNEQFF.

The J gene is TRBJ2-1, the V gene TRBV4-1; no firm D call. The CDR3 consists of 14 residues. CDR1 is MGHRA, CDR2 YSYEKL, per germline. V was cut by 0 bases and J by 6 bases, with 9 bases left in between. The CDR3 region is CASSQDVYLNEQFF. CDR3 DNA: TGCGCCAGCAGCCAAGATGTTTATCTCAATGAGCAGTTCTTC.

There are a few counts of this clonotype. The chain combines TRBV7-8 with TRBJ2-7; 9 bases are shared with TRBD2. V lost 3 bases, J lost 0 bases, and 9 bases stayed unmatched. This CDR3 comprises 17 residues. Per germline, CDR1 SGHVS and CDR2 FQNEAQ. The CDR3 spells CASSLFAGGYSSYEQYF. CDR3 DNA sequence: TGTGCCAGCAGCTTGTTTGCGGGAGGGTATAGCTCCTACGAGCAGTACTTC. Combining the CDR3 with reference TRBV7-8 and TRBJ2-7 gives the whole variable domain GAGVSQSPRYKVAKRGQDVALRCDPISGHVSLFWYQQALGQGPEFLTYFQNEAQLDKSGLPSDRFFAERPEGSVSTLKIQRTQQEDSAVYLCASSLFAGGYSSYEQYFGPGTRLTVT.

The V call is TRBV10-3, the J call TRBJ1-1; D is unresolved. CDR3 length: 13 amino acids. CDR1 is ENHRY and CDR2 is SYGVKD in the germline V gene. The V gene lost 3 bases and the J gene lost 8 bases, with 13 bases spanning the gap. CDR3 nucleotides: TGTGCCATCAGTGAAGGCCTAAGAGGAGAAGCTTTCTTT. Its protein is CAISEGLRGEAFF.

The chain carries TRBV10-2 and TRBJ2-1, with D possibly being TRBD1 (5 bases). CDR1 and CDR2 from the germline V gene are WSHSY and SAAADI. The length of the CDR3 is 15 residues. V lost 5 bases, J lost 8 bases, and 19 bases lay in between. This chain's CDR3 is CASSPLQVGWDEQFF. The CDR3 DNA is TGCGCCAGCAGTCCTCTACAGGTCGGTTGGGATGAGCAGTTCTTC.

This chain uses TRBV30 with TRBJ2-1, with a tentative D call TRBD2 (5 bases). V was trimmed by 0 bases and J by 6 bases, leaving 15 bases between them. Germline loops: CDR1 GTSNPN, CDR2 SVGIG (reference sequence). The CDR3 is made up of 15 amino acids. CDR3 sequence (DNA): TGTGCCTGGAGTGTACCCAGCGGCCTCACCAATGAGCAGTTCTTC. Translating gives CAWSVPSGLTNEQFF.

This sequence joins TRBV20-1 and TRBJ2-1, with unresolved D. Germline values: CDR1 DFQATT, CDR2 SNEGSKA (reference sequence). The V and J ends lost 0 bases and 0 bases respectively, with 12 bases between them. This CDR3 is 16 amino acids long. The CDR3 spells CSARDRYQSSYNEQFF. The CDR3, as DNA: TGCAGTGCTAGAGATCGATACCAGAGCTCCTACAATGAGCAGTTCTTC.

This chain links TRBV19 with TRBJ2-5; perhaps TRBD2 as D (6 bases). V was trimmed by 5 bases and J by 5 bases, leaving 15 bases between them. The germline gives CDR1 LNHDA, CDR2 SQIVND (reference sequence). This CDR3 spans 14 amino acids. The CDR3 bases are TGTGCCAGTAGTGCCGGGGGAGCCTATGAGACCCAGTACTTC. Encoded protein: CASSAGGAYETQYF.

This clonotype occurred once. This rearrangement joins TRBV6-5 to TRBJ1-2; 9 bases match TRBD1. The CDR3 consists of 14 residues. The V segment lost 6 bases and the J segment 5 bases; nucleotides outside the gene matches: 7. From germline, CDR1 is MNHEY and CDR2 SVGAGI. The CDR3: CASSAGQGLYGYTF. The CDR3, as DNA: TGTGCCAGCAGCGCGGGACAGGGACTTTATGGCTACACCTTC.

J is TRBJ2-3 and V is TRBV25-1; D gene uncertain. Looked up from germline, CDR1 is MGHDK and CDR2 is SYGVNS. Trimming shortened V by 6 bases and J by 2 bases, and 3 bases separated the two germline ends. This CDR3 is 11 amino acids long. This CDR3 is CASSVTDTQYF. CDR3 DNA sequence: TGTGCCAGCAGCGTCACAGATACGCAGTATTTT.

V and J are TRBV27 and TRBJ2-5; 11 bases agree with TRBD2. This CDR3 contains 18 residues. Trimming took 5 bases from V and 1 from J; bases not matched to a gene: 12. From germline, CDR1 is MNHEY and CDR2 SMNVEV (reference sequence). CDR3 protein: CASSTSLAGVGAQETQYF. The CDR3 DNA is TGTGCCAGCAGTACTTCACTAGCGGGAGTCGGAGCCCAAGAGACCCAGTACTTC.

V usage is TRBV19 and J usage is TRBJ2-1; D might be TRBD2 (6 bases). The germline V gene has CDR1 LNHDA and CDR2 SQIVND (reference sequence). This CDR3 comprises 14 residues. V lost 4 bases and J 6 bases, leaving 13 bases between the germline ends. The CDR3 coding sequence is TGTGCCAGTAGTAGGGGACTGCTAAGCAATGAGCAGTTCTTC. Translation: CASSRGLLSNEQFF.